These T cell receptor beta chains were read from a single sample in a study of blood T cell repertoires in COVID-19. Method: immunoSEQ multiplex PCR; TCRdb's copy keeps in-frame clones and lacks some. Of about 90,000 clones in the sample, 80% are singletons; the top ten hold 10%. Source material: peripheral blood. The receptors were gathered from a woman between 65 and 79 years old with acute or convalescent COVID-19. Both conserved end residues are trimmed from each CDR3. A D gene is named only where the DNA matches it firmly.

>14|TRBV4-2|TRBJ1-1|-
ASSQDPARVNTEAF
>12|TRBV27|TRBJ2-5|-
ASSHFRLGGTQY
>11|TRBV28|TRBJ2-1|-
ASSFPLRDEQF
>9|TRBV12-3/TRBV12-4|TRBJ2-3|-
ASSPTDTQY
>12|TRBV27|TRBJ2-7|TRBD1
ASSRRGTGDEQY
>13|TRBV7-9|TRBJ2-5|TRBD2
ASTPGPSGGETQY
>11|TRBV7-2|TRBJ1-2|TRBD1
ASSPQGYYGYT
>10|TRBV5-1|TRBJ2-5|-
ASSLAGETQY
>11|TRBV19|TRBJ2-7|-
ASSTGNSYEQY
>13|TRBV28|TRBJ2-7|TRBD2
ASRSDGTSGYEQY
>12|TRBV10-3|TRBJ2-1|TRBD2
AISEGRADNEQF
>12|TRBV27|TRBJ1-3|-
ASRPRGAGNTIY
>12|TRBV14|TRBJ1-5|-
ASSQGGVSQPQH
>15|TRBV7-2|TRBJ2-1|TRBD2
ASSLVPGTSGGYEQF